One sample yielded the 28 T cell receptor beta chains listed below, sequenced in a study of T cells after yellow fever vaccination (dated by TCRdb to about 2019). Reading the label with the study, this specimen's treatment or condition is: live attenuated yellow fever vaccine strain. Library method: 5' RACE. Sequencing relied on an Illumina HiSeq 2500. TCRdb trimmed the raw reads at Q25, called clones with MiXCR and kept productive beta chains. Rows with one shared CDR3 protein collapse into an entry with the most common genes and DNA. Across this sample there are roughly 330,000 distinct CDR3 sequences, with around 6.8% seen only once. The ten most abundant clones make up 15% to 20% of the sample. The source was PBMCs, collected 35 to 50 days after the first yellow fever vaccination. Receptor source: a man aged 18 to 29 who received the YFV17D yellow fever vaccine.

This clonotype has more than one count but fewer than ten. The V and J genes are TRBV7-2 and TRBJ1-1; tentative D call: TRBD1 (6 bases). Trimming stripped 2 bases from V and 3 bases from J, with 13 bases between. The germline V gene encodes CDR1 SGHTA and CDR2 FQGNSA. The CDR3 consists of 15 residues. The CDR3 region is CASSLSPDSYTEAFF. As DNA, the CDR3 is TGTGCCAGCAGCTTATCACCGGACAGCTACACTGAAGCTTTCTTT.

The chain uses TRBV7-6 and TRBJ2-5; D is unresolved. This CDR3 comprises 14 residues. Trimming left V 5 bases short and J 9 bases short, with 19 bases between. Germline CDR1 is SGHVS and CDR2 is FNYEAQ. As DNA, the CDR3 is TGTGCCAGCAGCCCGCGCTCCCCTGGGGTGTCCCAGTACTTC. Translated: CASSPRSPGVSQYF. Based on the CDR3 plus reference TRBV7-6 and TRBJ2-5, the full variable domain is GAGVSQSPRYKVTKRGQDVALRCDPISGHVSLYWYRQALGQGPEFLTYFNYEAQQDKSGLPNDRFSAERPEGSISTLTIQRTEQRDSAMYRCASSPRSPGVSQYFGPGTRLLVL.

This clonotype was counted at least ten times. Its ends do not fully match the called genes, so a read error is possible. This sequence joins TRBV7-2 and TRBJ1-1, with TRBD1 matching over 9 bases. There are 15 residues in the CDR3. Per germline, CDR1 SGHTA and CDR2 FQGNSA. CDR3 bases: TGTGCCAGCACCTTACAGGGGGCGGTTTGGACTGAAGCTTTCTTT. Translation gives CASTLQGAVWTEAFF.

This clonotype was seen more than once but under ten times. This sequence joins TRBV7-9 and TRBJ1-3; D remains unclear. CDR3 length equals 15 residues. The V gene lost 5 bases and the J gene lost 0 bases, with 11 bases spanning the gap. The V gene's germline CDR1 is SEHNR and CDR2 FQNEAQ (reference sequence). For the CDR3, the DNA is TGTGCCAGCAGCGCCCGGGGTAACTCTGGAAACACCATATATTTT. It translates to CASSARGNSGNTIYF.

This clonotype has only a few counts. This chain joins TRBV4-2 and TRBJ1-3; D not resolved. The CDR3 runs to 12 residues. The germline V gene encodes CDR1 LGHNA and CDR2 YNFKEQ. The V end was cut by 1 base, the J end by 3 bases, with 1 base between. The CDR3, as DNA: TGTGCCAGCAGCCAAGTTGGAAACACCATATATTTT. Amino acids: CASSQVGNTIYF.

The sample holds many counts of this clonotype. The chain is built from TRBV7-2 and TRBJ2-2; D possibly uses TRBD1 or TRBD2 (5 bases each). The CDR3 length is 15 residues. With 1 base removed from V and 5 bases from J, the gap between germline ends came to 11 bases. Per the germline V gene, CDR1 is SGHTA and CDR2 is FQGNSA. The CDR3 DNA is TGTGCCAGCAGCTTAGATACGGGGCGGACCGGGGAGCTGTTTTTT. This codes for CASSLDTGRTGELFF.

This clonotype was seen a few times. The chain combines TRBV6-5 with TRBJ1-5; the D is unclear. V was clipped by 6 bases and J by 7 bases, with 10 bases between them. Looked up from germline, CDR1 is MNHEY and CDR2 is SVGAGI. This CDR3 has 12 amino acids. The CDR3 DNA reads TGTGCCAGCAGAGGAGGTCGACAGCCCCAGCATTTT. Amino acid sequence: CASRGGRQPQHF.

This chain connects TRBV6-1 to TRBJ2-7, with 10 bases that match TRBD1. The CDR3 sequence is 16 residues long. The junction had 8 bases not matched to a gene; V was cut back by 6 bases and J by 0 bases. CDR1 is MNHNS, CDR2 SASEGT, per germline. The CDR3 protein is CASSTTGGRNSYEQYF. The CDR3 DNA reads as TGTGCCAGCAGCACGACAGGGGGCAGGAACTCCTACGAGCAGTACTTC.

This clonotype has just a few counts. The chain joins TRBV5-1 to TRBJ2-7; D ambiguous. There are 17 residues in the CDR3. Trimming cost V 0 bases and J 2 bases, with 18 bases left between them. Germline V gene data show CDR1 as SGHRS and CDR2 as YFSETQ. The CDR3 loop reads CASSLEAGKTQTYEQYF. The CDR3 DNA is TGCGCCAGCAGCTTGGAGGCCGGCAAGACCCAAACCTACGAGCAGTACTTC.

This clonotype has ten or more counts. Here the CDR3 DNA reads TGCAGTGCTGACCCGGGACAGGGACTCGACTATGGCTACACCTTC. Amino acid sequence: CSADPGQGLDYGYTF. The V gene is TRBV20-1, the J gene TRBJ1-2, with TRBD1 matching 9 bases. Losses at the gene ends were 5 bases for V and 3 bases for J; bases not matched to a gene: 10. From germline, CDR1 is DFQATT and CDR2 SNEGSKA (reference sequence). This CDR3 comprises 15 residues.

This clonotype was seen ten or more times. This CDR3 is CASSGDSSSYEQYV. The DNA for the CDR3 is TGTGCCAGCAGTGGGGACAGCAGCTCCTACGAGCAGTACGTC. This chain uses TRBV6-2 or TRBV6-3 with TRBJ2-7, with 7 bases matching TRBD1. The CDR3 is made up of 14 amino acids. With V trimmed by 5 bases and J by 0 bases, 4 bases remained unmatched. Per the germline V gene, CDR1 is MNHEY and CDR2 is SVGEGT.

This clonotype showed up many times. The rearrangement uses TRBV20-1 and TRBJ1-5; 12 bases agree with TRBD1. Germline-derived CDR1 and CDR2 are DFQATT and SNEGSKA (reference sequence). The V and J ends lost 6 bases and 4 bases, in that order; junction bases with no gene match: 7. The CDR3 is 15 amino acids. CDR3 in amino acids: CSAPGQGARNQPQHF. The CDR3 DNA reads TGCAGTGCCCCGGGACAGGGGGCGAGGAATCAGCCCCAGCATTTT.

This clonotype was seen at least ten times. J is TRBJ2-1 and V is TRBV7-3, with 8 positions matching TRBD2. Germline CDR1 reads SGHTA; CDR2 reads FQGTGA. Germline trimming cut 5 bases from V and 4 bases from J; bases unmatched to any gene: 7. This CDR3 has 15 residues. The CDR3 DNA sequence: TGTGCCAGCAGCCTCGGGGGGGCTGTTTACAATGAGCAGTTCTTC. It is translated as CASSLGGAVYNEQFF. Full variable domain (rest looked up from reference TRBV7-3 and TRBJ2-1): GAGVSQTPSNKVTEKGKYVELRCDPISGHTALYWYRQSLGQGPEFLIYFQGTGAADDSGLPNDRFFAVRPEGSVSTLKIQRTERGDSAVYLCASSLGGAVYNEQFFGPGTRLTVL.

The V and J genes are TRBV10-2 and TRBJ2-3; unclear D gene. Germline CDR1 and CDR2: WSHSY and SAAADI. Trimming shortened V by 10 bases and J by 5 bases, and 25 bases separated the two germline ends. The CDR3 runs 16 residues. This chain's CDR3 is CATVRANLHQGDTQYF. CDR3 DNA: TGCGCCACCGTCCGGGCCAACCTACACCAAGGAGATACGCAGTATTTT.

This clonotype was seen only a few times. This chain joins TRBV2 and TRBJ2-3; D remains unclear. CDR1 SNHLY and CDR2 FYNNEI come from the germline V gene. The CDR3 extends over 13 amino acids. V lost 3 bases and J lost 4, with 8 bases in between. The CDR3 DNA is TGTGCCAGCAGTGAGGGTTTCCCAGATACGCAGTATTTT. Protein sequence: CASSEGFPDTQYF.

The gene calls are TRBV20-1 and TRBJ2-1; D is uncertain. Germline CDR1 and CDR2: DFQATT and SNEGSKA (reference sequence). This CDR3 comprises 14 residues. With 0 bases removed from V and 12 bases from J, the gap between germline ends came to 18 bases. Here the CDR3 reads CSARDPSPTSWQFF. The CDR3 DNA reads TGCAGTGCTAGAGATCCATCCCCGACTTCTTGGCAGTTCTTC.

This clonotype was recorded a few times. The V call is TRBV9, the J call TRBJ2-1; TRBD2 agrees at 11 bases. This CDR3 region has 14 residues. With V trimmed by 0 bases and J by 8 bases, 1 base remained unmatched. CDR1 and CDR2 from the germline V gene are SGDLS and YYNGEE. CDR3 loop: CASSVGTSGYEQFF. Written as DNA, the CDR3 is TGTGCCAGCAGCGTAGGGACTAGCGGGTATGAGCAGTTCTTC.

CDR3 DNA sequence: TGCAGCGTTGGGTTAGACAAGCGAGGTTGGACTGAAGCTTTCTTT. This gives the protein CSVGLDKRGWTEAFF. The gene calls are TRBV29-1 and TRBJ1-1; no definite D call. Between the trimmed V and J ends, which lost 4 bases and 5 bases, there was a span of 20 bases. Germline V CDR1 and CDR2: SQVTM, ANQGSEA. The CDR3 has 15 residues.

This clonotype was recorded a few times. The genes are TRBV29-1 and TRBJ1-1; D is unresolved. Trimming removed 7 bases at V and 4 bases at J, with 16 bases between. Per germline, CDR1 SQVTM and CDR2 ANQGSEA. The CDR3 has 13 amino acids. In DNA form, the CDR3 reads TGCAGCGCGGTCGGTCTCGAGGCCACTGAAGCTTTCTTT. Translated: CSAVGLEATEAFF. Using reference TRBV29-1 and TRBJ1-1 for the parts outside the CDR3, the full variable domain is SAVISQKPSRDICQRGTSLTIQCQVDSQVTMMFWYRQQPGQSLTLIATANQGSEATYESGFVIDKFPISRPNLTFSTLTVSNMSPEDSSIYLCSAVGLEATEAFFGQGTRLTVV.

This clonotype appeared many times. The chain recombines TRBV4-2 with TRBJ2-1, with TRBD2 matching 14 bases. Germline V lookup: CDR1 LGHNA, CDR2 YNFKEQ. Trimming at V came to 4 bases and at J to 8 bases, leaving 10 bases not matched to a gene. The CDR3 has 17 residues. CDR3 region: CASSLSTGTSGGDEQFF. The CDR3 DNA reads TGTGCCAGCAGCCTCTCAACCGGGACTAGCGGGGGTGATGAGCAGTTCTTC.

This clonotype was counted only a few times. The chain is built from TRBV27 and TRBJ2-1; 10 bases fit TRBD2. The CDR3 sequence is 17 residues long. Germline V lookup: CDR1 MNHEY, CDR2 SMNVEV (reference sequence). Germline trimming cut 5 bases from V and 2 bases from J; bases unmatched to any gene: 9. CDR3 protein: CASSPQTSGYTYNEQFF. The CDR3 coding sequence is TGTGCCAGCAGTCCCCAGACTAGCGGGTACACCTACAATGAGCAGTTCTTC.

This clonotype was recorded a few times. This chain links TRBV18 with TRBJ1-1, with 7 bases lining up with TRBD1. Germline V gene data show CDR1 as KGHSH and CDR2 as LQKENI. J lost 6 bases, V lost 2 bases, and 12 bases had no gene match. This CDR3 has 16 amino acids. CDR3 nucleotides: TGTGCCAGCTCACCATCTACAGGGGTAGTCTCTCCTGAAGCTTTCTTT. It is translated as CASSPSTGVVSPEAFF.

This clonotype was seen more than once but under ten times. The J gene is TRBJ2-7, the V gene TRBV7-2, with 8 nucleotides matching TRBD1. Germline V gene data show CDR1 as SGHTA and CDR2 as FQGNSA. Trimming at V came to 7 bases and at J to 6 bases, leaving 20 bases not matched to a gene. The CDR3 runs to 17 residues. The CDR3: CASTLRGYRTGNSEQYF. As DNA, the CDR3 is TGTGCCAGCACCCTAAGGGGGTACCGGACAGGGAACAGCGAGCAGTACTTC.

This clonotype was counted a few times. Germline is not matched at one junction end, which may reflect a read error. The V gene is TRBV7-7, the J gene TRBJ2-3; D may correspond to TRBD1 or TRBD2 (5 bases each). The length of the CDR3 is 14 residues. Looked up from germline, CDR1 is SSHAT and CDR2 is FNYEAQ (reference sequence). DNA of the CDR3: TGTGCTAGCAGCTCCCGGGGCCACACAGATACGCAGTATTTT. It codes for CASSSRGHTDTQYF.

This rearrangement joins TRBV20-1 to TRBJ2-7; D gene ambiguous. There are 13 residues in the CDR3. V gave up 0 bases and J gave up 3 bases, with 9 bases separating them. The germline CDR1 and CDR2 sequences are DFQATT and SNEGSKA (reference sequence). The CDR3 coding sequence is TGCAGTGCTAGAGATCGCATCGACTACGAGCAGTACTTC. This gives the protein CSARDRIDYEQYF.

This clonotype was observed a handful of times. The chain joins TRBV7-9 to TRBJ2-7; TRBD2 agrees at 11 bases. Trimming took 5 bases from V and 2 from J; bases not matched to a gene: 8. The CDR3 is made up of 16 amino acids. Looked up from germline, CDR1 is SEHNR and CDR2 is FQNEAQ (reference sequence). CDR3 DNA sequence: TGTGCCAGCAGCGGTCCGACTAGCGGGGTCCCCTACGAGCAGTACTTC. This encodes CASSGPTSGVPYEQYF.

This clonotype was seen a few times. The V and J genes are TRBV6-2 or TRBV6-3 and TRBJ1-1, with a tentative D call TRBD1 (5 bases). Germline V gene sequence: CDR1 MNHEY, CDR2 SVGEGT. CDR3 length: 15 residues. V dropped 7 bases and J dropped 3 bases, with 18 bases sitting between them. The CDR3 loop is CASILGSGGDTEAFF. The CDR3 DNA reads TGTGCCAGCATTCTAGGCTCGGGGGGAGACACTGAAGCTTTCTTT.

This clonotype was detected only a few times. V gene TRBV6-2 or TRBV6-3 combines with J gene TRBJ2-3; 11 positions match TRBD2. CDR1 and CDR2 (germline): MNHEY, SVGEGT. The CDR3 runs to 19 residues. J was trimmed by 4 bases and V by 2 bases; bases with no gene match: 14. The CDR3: CASSYPSGGSALGADTQYF. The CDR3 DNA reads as TGTGCCAGCAGTTACCCTAGCGGGGGGTCCGCCCTAGGCGCAGATACGCAGTATTTT.